The entry that follows covers one TCR beta chain sequence. This sample was taken from a study of blood T cell repertoires in COVID-19. The trim removed 6 bases at V and 4 bases at J, leaving 3 bases unmatched. The length of the CDR3 is 12 residues. The V gene's germline CDR1 is SNHLY and CDR2 FYNNEI. Per the original methods: By means of reference gene primer amplification, nucleated cell counts were estimated. Method: immunoSEQ multiplex PCR; TCRdb's copy keeps in-frame clones and lacks some. The DNA gave D and trimming, while V, J and clone size come from that table. The sample contains about 150,000 clones, less than 90% of which appear only once.

The sequencing input was peripheral blood. The J gene is TRBJ2-7, the V gene TRBV2, with TRBD2 matching 7 bases. The clonotype was recovered from a man in his late teens or twenties with active or convalescent COVID-19. The CDR3 is CASSLAAYEQYF. The CDR3 DNA reads as TGTGCCAGCAGCCTAGCGGCATACGAGCAGTACTTC.